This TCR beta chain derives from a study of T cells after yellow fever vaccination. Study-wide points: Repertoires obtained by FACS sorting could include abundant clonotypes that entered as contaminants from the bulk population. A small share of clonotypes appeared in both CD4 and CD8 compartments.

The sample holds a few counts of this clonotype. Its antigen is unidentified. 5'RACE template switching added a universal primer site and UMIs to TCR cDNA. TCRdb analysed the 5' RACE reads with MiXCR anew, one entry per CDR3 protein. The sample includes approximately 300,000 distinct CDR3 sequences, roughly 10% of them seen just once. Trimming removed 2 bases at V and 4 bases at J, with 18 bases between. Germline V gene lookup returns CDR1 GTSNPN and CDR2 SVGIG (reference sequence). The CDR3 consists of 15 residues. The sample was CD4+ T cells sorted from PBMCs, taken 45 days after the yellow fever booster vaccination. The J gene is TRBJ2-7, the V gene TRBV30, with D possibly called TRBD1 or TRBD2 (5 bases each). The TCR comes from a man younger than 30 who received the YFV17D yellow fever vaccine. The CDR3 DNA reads TGTGCCTGGAGTCGAGAGGGACCCGACCCGTACGAGCAGTACTTC. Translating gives CAWSREGPDPYEQYF.